This is a list of T cell receptor beta chains from one sample in a study of blood T cell repertoires in COVID-19. This table comes from immunoSEQ multiplex PCR, and its TCRdb copy is limited to in-frame clones, with some not included. The data contain nearly 80,000 clones, 65% to 85% of them singletons. Sequencing used peripheral blood. Source of these receptors: a man aged 55 to 70 with active or convalescent COVID-19. Each CDR3 is given with its conserved first and last residue. D genes are given only for firm matches. Not every row has a clone size; where given, it reads once, few, many or a size class.

V gene	J gene	clone size	D gene	CDR3 DNA	CDR3 protein
TRBV27	TRBJ2-3	NA	NA	TGTGCCAGCAGCCGACGAGCAGGGGTCTCCACAGATACGCAGTATTTT	CASSRRAGVSTDTQYF
TRBV2	TRBJ1-5	NA	NA	TGTGCCAGCAGTGATAAAGGGGGGGGTCAGCCCCAGCATTTT	CASSDKGGGQPQHF
TRBV5-1	TRBJ2-5	NA	TRBD2	TGCGCCAGCAGGATCCCTAGCGGGGGAGGAGAGACCCAGTACTTC	CASRIPSGGGETQYF
TRBV5-5	TRBJ2-7	NA	NA	TGTGCCAGCAGCCTCGGGAGCTCCTACGAGCAGTACTTC	CASSLGSSYEQYF
TRBV7-2	TRBJ2-2	NA	NA	TGTGCCAGCAGCTTGGGCACCTCGAGCACCGGGGAGCTGTTTTTT	CASSLGTSSTGELFF
TRBV7-9	TRBJ2-2	NA	NA	TGTGCCAGCAGCTTAGTAGCCAGCACCGGGGAGCTGTTTTTT	CASSLVASTGELFF
TRBV27	TRBJ1-1	few	NA	TGTGCCAGCAGTTTTCAGGGCAGAAACACTGAAGCTTTCTTT	CASSFQGRNTEAFF
TRBV25-1	TRBJ1-2	NA	TRBD1	TGTGCCAGCAGTGGTAGGACAGGGACCTATACCTATGGCTACACCTTC	CASSGRTGTYTYGYTF
TRBV19	TRBJ2-3	NA	NA	TGTGCCAGTAGCCTTTTGACCAGGGGCACAGATACGCAGTATTTT	CASSLLTRGTDTQYF
TRBV30	TRBJ1-3	few	NA	TGTGCCTGCCTTACAGGGACTGGAAACACCATATATTTT	CACLTGTGNTIYF
TRBV3-1/TRBV3-2	TRBJ2-1	once	NA	TGTGCCAGCAGCCAAGATCTCCTTATGAGCTCCTACAATGAGCAGTTCTTC	CASSQDLLMSSYNEQFF
TRBV11-1	TRBJ1-2	few	NA	TGTGCCAGCAGCGTGGACATGAACTATGGCTACACCTTC	CASSVDMNYGYTF
TRBV10-1	TRBJ1-2	NA	TRBD1	TGCGCCAGCACTACGGACAGGGTACGGAGCTATGGCTACACCTTC	CASTTDRVRSYGYTF
TRBV9	TRBJ1-1	NA	NA	TGTGCCAGCAGCGTAGCCAGGGCGACGAACACTGAAGCTTTCTTT	CASSVARATNTEAFF
TRBV2	TRBJ1-3	NA	TRBD1	TGTGCCAGCAGCCTGAGGACAGGGAGAAACACCATATATTTT	CASSLRTGRNTIYF
TRBV29-1	TRBJ2-7	NA	TRBD2	TGCAGCGTTCGGGCGGGGGTGCTTACCTACGAGCAGTACTTC	CSVRAGVLTYEQYF
TRBV9	TRBJ2-3	NA	NA	TGTGCCAGCAGCGTAGCTCAGGATACGCAGTATTTT	CASSVAQDTQYF
TRBV18	TRBJ1-1	NA	TRBD1	TGTGCCAGCTCAGAAGGGACAGGCTCCCCTGAAGCTTTCTTT	CASSEGTGSPEAFF
TRBV7-9	TRBJ2-1	few	TRBD1	TGTGCCAGCAGCTTAGTGGCCGTGACAGGGGGCTATCATGAGCAGTTCTTC	CASSLVAVTGGYHEQFF
TRBV10-3	TRBJ2-5	NA	NA	TGTGCCATCAGAAGGGCGGGGAGCCAAGAGACCCAGTACTTC	CAIRRAGSQETQYF
TRBV27	TRBJ2-1	few	TRBD2	TGTGCCAGCAGTTCGCTCTTTACCAGCGGGGGGGCAGATGAGCAGTTCTTC	CASSSLFTSGGADEQFF
TRBV18	TRBJ1-4	NA	NA	TGTGCCAGCTCACGATTAACTCTCAGGGGCGGTAATGAAAAACTGTTTTTT	CASSRLTLRGGNEKLFF
TRBV9	TRBJ1-2	medium-sized	TRBD1	TGTGCCAGCAGCGTAGTTGGGACAGGCAACTATGGCTACACCTTC	CASSVVGTGNYGYTF
TRBV15	TRBJ2-3	NA	NA	TGTGCCACCAGCAGAGATAGGACAGCTAGCACAGATACGCAGTATTTT	CATSRDRTASTDTQYF
TRBV9	TRBJ1-2	NA	NA	TGTGCCAGCAGCGTAGGTGAGGTCGACTATGGCTACACCTTC	CASSVGEVDYGYTF
TRBV7-2	TRBJ1-3	NA	NA	TGTGCCAGCAGCTTAGCAGGGGCTGGAAACACCATATATTTT	CASSLAGAGNTIYF
TRBV10-3	TRBJ1-6	NA	NA	TGTGCCATCAGTGAGGGGACAAATAATTCACCCCTCCACTTT	CAISEGTNNSPLHF
TRBV5-5	TRBJ2-7	NA	TRBD2	TGTGCCAGCAGCTTGGTGAGCGGGGAGATCTACGAGCAGTACTTC	CASSLVSGEIYEQYF
TRBV11-2	TRBJ2-4	NA	TRBD2	TGTGCCAGCGGCTCTAGCGGGGGGATGAACATTCAGTACTTC	CASGSSGGMNIQYF
TRBV4-3	TRBJ2-7	NA	TRBD1	TGCGCCAGCAGCCAAGTTGGTGGGACAGGGGCCTACGAGCAGTACTTC	CASSQVGGTGAYEQYF
TRBV7-8	TRBJ2-7	few	NA	TGTGCCAGCAGCTTAGCGCACGGGGAAGAGCAGTACTTC	CASSLAHGEEQYF
TRBV7-3	TRBJ2-1	NA	TRBD2	TGTGCCAGCAGCTTAGCACTAGCGGGGGGCTTTAATGAGCAGTTCTTC	CASSLALAGGFNEQFF
TRBV7-8	TRBJ1-1	NA	TRBD1	TGTGCCAGCAGCTTAGGACAGGGGAACACTGAAGCTTTCTTT	CASSLGQGNTEAFF
TRBV7-2	TRBJ1-1	NA	NA	TGTGCCAGCAGCTTAGAGGTAGGGGCATCGCGAGGCACTGAAGCTTTCTTT	CASSLEVGASRGTEAFF
TRBV4-3	TRBJ2-7	NA	TRBD2	TGCGCCAGCAGCCAAGGACTAGCGGGGGCCTACGAGCAGTACTTC	CASSQGLAGAYEQYF
TRBV11-3	TRBJ2-1	few	TRBD2	TGTGCCAGCGGCCCCAGCGGGGGGGGGAGGAATGAGCAGTTCTTC	CASGPSGGGRNEQFF
TRBV6-5	TRBJ1-6	few	NA	TGTGCCAGCAGATCGACAGATTCACCCCTCCACTTT	CASRSTDSPLHF
TRBV4-3	TRBJ1-2	once	NA	TGCGCCAGCAGCCAAGTGGGGTGGGACAACCGTAACTATGGCTACACCTTC	CASSQVGWDNRNYGYTF
TRBV6-2/TRBV6-3	TRBJ2-7	NA	NA	TGTGCCAGCAGTTACTCGGGCGGGCCGAGCTCCTACGAGCAGTACTTC	CASSYSGGPSSYEQYF
TRBV21-1	TRBJ1-6	NA	NA	TGTGCCAGCCCCCGGGACAGGGGTAATTCACCCCTCCACTTT	CASPRDRGNSPLHF
TRBV14	TRBJ2-3	NA	NA	TGTGCCAGCAGCCATAGAGATACGCAGTATTTT	CASSHRDTQYF
TRBV3-1/TRBV3-2	TRBJ2-7	NA	TRBD2	TGTGCCAGCAGCCGACGTAGCGGGGGGGCCTCCGAGCAGTACTTC	CASSRRSGGASEQYF
TRBV19	TRBJ1-3	NA	TRBD1	TGTGCCAGTAGACCTCTGGACAGGGGGCATAACACCATATATTTT	CASRPLDRGHNTIYF
TRBV19	TRBJ2-1	NA	TRBD2	TGTGCCAGTAGTAACCCCGGACTAGCGAGGAATGAGCAGTTCTTC	CASSNPGLARNEQFF
TRBV10-3	TRBJ1-2	NA	NA	TGTGCCATCAGTGAGTCCGGCAGGGGAGACTATGGCTACACCTTC	CAISESGRGDYGYTF
TRBV6-5	TRBJ1-5	NA	TRBD1	TGTGCCACGTGCTCCCCGGGACAGGGAGAACAGCCCCAGCATTTT	CATCSPGQGEQPQHF
TRBV6-5	TRBJ2-7	NA	TRBD2	TGTGCCAGCAGTTACGGGCGGGGGGATTCCTACGAGCAGTACTTC	CASSYGRGDSYEQYF
TRBV5-8	TRBJ2-3	NA	NA	TGTGCCAGCAGCTTAGGCGGCTCAACCTTCTATACGCAGTATTTT	CASSLGGSTFYTQYF